This entry concerns a single T cell receptor beta chain. The clone's antigen remains unknown. No clone much larger than this one lies a single base away; base qualities are absent. This sample is drawn from a study of blood T cells in healthy people across ages (dated by TCRdb to the mid-2010s). Regarding the complete study: In model experiments, template switching captured about one uniquely barcoded TCR beta cDNA molecule for every two T cells. To avoid experimental bias, donors of different ages were randomly spread across the sequencing lanes. To track age-related changes in TCR beta repertoire diversity, the study relied on deep sequencing normalized with unique cDNA molecular identifiers. Two additional independent replicas of 1 million unique cDNA reads from the same blood draw were analyzed for two donors (one aged 18 to 29 and one aged 80 or older). Four age groups were formed from the donors: young (average about 16 years), middle-aged (approximately 41), aged (roughly 56) and long-lived (less than 85).

Libraries came from 5' RACE. Instrument used: Illumina HiSeq 2500. A second PCR of about 7 to 12 cycles was performed with a sample-barcoded 5' primer and a J-beta primer mix. Each TCR beta cDNA molecule received a unique molecular identifier from a template-switch 5' adaptor carrying 12 random nucleotides. At least 2.5 million CDR3-containing paired-end reads were obtained from each sample. All of the RNA was converted into first-strand cDNA using the Mint cDNA synthesis kit, with a TRBC-specific oligonucleotide serving as the primer. Following uracil-DNA glycosylase treatment, a first 18-cycle PCR with universal primers M1SS and BC2_uni_R was performed on all cDNA. Processing in the source paper ran as follows. For normalization, 1 million high-quality reads, each with a distinct molecular identifier, were randomly selected from each sample. Instead of being binned into consensus sequences, reads with shared molecular identifiers were discarded. MiTCR, with a Q25 quality threshold and the strictest error-elimination algorithm, was used for CDR3 identification, clonotype clustering and error correction. Lower-bound total TCR beta diversity was estimated with a nonparametric unseen species model using Euler transformation. TCRdb applied fastp at Q25 and MiXCR to the public reads, then kept only in-frame beta chains. Rows merge per CDR3 protein into single entries with the most common DNA and genes. These V and J calls originate from TCRdb's pipeline instead of the authors' own analysis. The table for this sample lists about 670,000 distinct CDR3 sequences; under 65% of them were counted only once. The leading ten clones occupy about 13% of the sample.

Systemically healthy Caucasian individuals from Russia, 39 in total and aged about 6 to 90 years, were included as donors. Around 9.7 milliliters of peripheral blood were collected from each donor into EDTA-treated Vacutainer tubes. Ficoll-Paque density-gradient centrifugation was used to isolate PBMCs, with at least 7 million per sample. Total RNA, at least 5 micrograms per sample, was extracted from PBMCs with Trizol reagent. Naive CD45RAhigh/CD27high T cell percentages were measured by flow cytometry on a PBMC aliquot from every donor. Trimming leaves V shorter by 6 bases and J shorter by 5 bases, with the junction holding 5 bases beyond the gene matches. From cysteine to phenylalanine, the CDR3 is 15 amino acids long. Only the CDR3 DNA stays, 45 bases, in frame from base 1. Points the paper makes about the study in general: Compared with the aged group, the long-lived group had more naive CD4+ T cells, fewer expanded clones and increased TCR diversity, suggesting age selection. As age increased, observed TCR beta diversity per million T cells dropped in a roughly linear way, and a significant reduction was already evident by age about 36. The percentage of naive T cells measured by flow cytometry correlated strongly with observed TCR beta diversity. The CMV infection status of donors was not known, potentially confounding age-related changes in expanded clonotypes. Because profiling used bulk unsorted PBMCs, naive and antigen-experienced compartments could not be compared conclusively. Total diversity estimates from one million sequenced T cells were considered lower bounds and underestimates.

The specimen was blood. Recombination linked TRBV12-3 or TRBV12-4 to TRBJ2-1, and 12 bases in between align with TRBD2. The source is a woman of 80 years or more in good health. The bases read TGTGCCAGCAGACCTAGCGGGGGGGGCCACAATGAGCAGTTCTTC. Translated, it gives CASRPSGGGHNEQFF.